This TCR beta chain was retrieved from a study of identifying expanded T cells in peripheral blood. In regard to this clone: Its antigen remains unidentified.

The protocol was immunoSEQ multiplex PCR, while the TCRdb copy is restricted to in-frame clones and leaves out a portion. Among some 65,000 clones, about 83% were seen once, and the ten largest hold about 18%. CDR3 length: 16 amino acids. Trimming shortened V by 0 bases and J by 2 bases, and 14 bases separated the two germline ends. From germline, CDR1 is MNHNS and CDR2 SASEGT. Overall study findings and caveats: Roughly 1.1 clones differed between technical replicates, versus about 15 and 19 over time.

During the collection period, no donor immune events like infections were recorded. This clonotype was sampled from a person between 18 and 70 years old in good health. J is TRBJ2-7 and V is TRBV6-1, with D unclear. Sequenced material: blood. The CDR3 region is CASSEAGLRIAYEQYF. The DNA of the CDR3 is TGTGCCAGCAGTGAAGCGGGGTTAAGAATCGCCTACGAGCAGTACTTC.